These 18 T cell receptor beta chains came from one sample sequenced in a study of CD8 T cells in ankylosing spondylitis. TCRdb reanalysed the 5' RACE reads using MiXCR and keeps one entry per CDR3 protein. The data show fewer than 200,000 distinct CDR3 sequences, roughly 10% seen once. Sequencing was performed on blood, either unsorted or a sorted T cell fraction (not recorded which). These receptors were collected from a female donor with ankylosing spondylitis or in good health (not recorded which).

The rearrangement joins TRBV12-3 or TRBV12-4 to TRBJ1-4; no clear D gene. The CDR3 has 13 residues. V shed 4 bases and J shed 2 bases, with 5 bases lying between them. The CDR3 region has the DNA TGTGCCAGCAGTTCCTTTACTAATGAAAAACTGTTTTTT. It codes for CASSSFTNEKLFF.

This chain joins TRBV6-1 and TRBJ1-1; weak D call: TRBD1 (6 bases). The CDR3 is 14 residues long. Trimming took 4 bases from V and 0 from J, leaving 9 bases between them. Germline V CDR1 and CDR2: MNHNS, SASEGT. The CDR3 coding sequence is TGTGCCAGCAGTGTGGACAGAGTGAACACTGAAGCTTTCTTT. It yields the protein CASSVDRVNTEAFF.

This chain links TRBV12-5 with TRBJ1-5, with a possible D match to TRBD1 (5 bases). The CDR3 consists of 14 residues. Germline lookup yields CDR1 LGHNT and CDR2 FRNRAP. V was pared by 6 bases and J by 0 bases, with 9 bases between. The DNA for the CDR3 is TGTGCTAGTGGATGGGGGGGTAGCAATCAGCCCCAGCATTTT. Its translation is CASGWGGSNQPQHF. The full variable domain, its missing parts supplied by reference TRBV12-5 and TRBJ1-5, is DARVTQTPRHKVTEMGQEVTMRCQPILGHNTVFWYRQTMMQGLELLAYFRNRAPLDDSGMPKDRFSAEMPDATLATLKIQPSEPRDSAVYFCASGWGGSNQPQHFGDGTRLSIL.

This clonotype was seen many times. V and J are TRBV7-9 and TRBJ2-3, with D unresolved. V gave up 0 bases and J gave up 3 bases, with 10 bases separating them. Germline CDR1 and CDR2: SEHNR and FQNEAQ (reference sequence). The CDR3 is 15 residues long. The CDR3 spells CASSLAVAETDTQYF. The CDR3 nucleotides read TGTGCCAGCAGCTTAGCCGTTGCGGAAACAGATACGCAGTATTTT.

This clonotype was picked up many times. The genes are TRBV29-1 and TRBJ2-1; either TRBD1 or TRBD2 may fit D (5 bases each). From germline, CDR1 is SQVTM and CDR2 ANQGSEA. V lost 1 base and J 4 bases, leaving 20 bases between the germline ends. CDR3 size: 17 residues. CDR3 DNA: TGCAGCGTTGAAGGGCTTGGGACCGGCGTCGGGTACAATGAGCAGTTCTTC. The encoded protein is CSVEGLGTGVGYNEQFF.

This rearrangement joins TRBV12-3 or TRBV12-4 to TRBJ2-7, with D uncertain. This CDR3 is 11 amino acids long. The germline V and J ends were trimmed by 5 bases and 6 bases, with 8 bases remaining between them. In DNA, the CDR3 is TGTGCCAGCAGTAGCGACCCCGAGCAGTACTTC. Translation gives CASSSDPEQYF.

This clonotype was seen at least ten times. The V and J genes are TRBV7-8 and TRBJ1-1; no definite D call. Germline V gene sequence: CDR1 SGHVS, CDR2 FQNEAQ. Trimming removed 2 bases from V and 0 bases from J, with 10 bases in between. The CDR3 consists of 15 residues. The DNA for the CDR3 is TGTGCCAGCAGCTTAAATGGACCCATGAACACTGAAGCTTTCTTT. This sequence encodes CASSLNGPMNTEAFF. Looking up the rest from reference TRBV7-8 and TRBJ1-1 gives the full variable domain: GAGVSQSPRYKVAKRGQDVALRCDPISGHVSLFWYQQALGQGPEFLTYFQNEAQLDKSGLPSDRFFAERPEGSVSTLKIQRTQQEDSAVYLCASSLNGPMNTEAFFGQGTRLTVV.

This clonotype came up many times. The rearrangement joins TRBV3-1 to TRBJ2-1; TRBD2 matches 11 bases. J gave up 4 bases and V 4 bases, and 6 bases lay outside the gene matches. The germline V gene encodes CDR1 LGHDT and CDR2 YNNKEL (reference sequence). The CDR3 loop spans 16 amino acids. CDR3 sequence reads: CASSPPTSGSYNEQFF. As DNA, the CDR3 is TGTGCCAGCAGCCCTCCCACTAGCGGGAGTTACAATGAGCAGTTCTTC.

There are a few counts of this clonotype. The gene calls are TRBV6-5 and TRBJ1-1; the D is unclear. The CDR3 totals 14 residues. Germline V lookup: CDR1 MNHEY, CDR2 SVGAGI. With 2 bases removed from V and 0 bases from J, the gap between germline ends came to 7 bases. DNA of the CDR3: TGTGCCAGCAGTTACGGATTGATGAACACTGAAGCTTTCTTT. Translation gives CASSYGLMNTEAFF.

The genes are TRBV6-5 and TRBJ2-1, with D possibly TRBD2 on 6 matching bases. CDR3 size: 16 residues. Trimming left V 0 bases short and J 0 bases short, with 9 bases between. Germline loops: CDR1 MNHEY, CDR2 SVGAGI. The CDR3 region is CASSYSSGNSYNEQFF. CDR3 bases: TGTGCCAGCAGTTACTCTAGCGGCAACTCCTACAATGAGCAGTTCTTC.

At least ten counts were recorded for this clonotype. This chain connects TRBV24-1 to TRBJ2-1, with 7 nucleotides matching TRBD2. CDR3 length equals 14 residues. V dropped 6 bases and J dropped 8; count of bases not matched to a gene: 9. Germline V lookup: CDR1 KGHDR, CDR2 SFDVKD. CDR3 DNA: TGTGCCACCAGTCGGGACTATCCCTTCGATGAGCAGTTCTTC. Amino acids: CATSRDYPFDEQFF.

In this sample, this clonotype turned up a few times. The V call is TRBV4-3, the J call TRBJ2-7, with 8 nucleotides matching TRBD1. CDR3 length: 15 residues. Germline V lookup: CDR1 LGHNA, CDR2 YSLEER. With V trimmed by 1 base and J by 3 bases, 5 bases remained unmatched. The CDR3 reads CASSQGGTGGYEQYF. CDR3 in DNA: TGCGCCAGCAGCCAAGGCGGGACAGGAGGCTACGAGCAGTACTTC.

Regarding this clonotype: A much larger clone lies a single base off, so this may be a read error. The rearrangement uses TRBV7-2 and TRBJ2-7; the D gene is possibly TRBD1 (5 bases). This CDR3 comprises 14 residues. Trimming removed 3 bases at V and 4 bases at J, with 13 bases between. Germline assignment: CDR1 SGHTA and CDR2 FQGNSA. In DNA form, the CDR3 reads TGTGCCAGCAGCTTGACAGTAGGTTGGTACGAGCAGTACTTC. Translation gives CASSLTVGWYEQYF.

This clonotype appeared many times. V is TRBV12-3 or TRBV12-4 and J is TRBJ1-2; D unclear. CDR3 length equals 15 residues. V was pared by 6 bases and J by 4 bases, with 18 bases between. The CDR3 here is CASSPGQLPGYGYTF. In DNA, the CDR3 is TGTGCCAGCAGCCCTGGGCAGCTCCCTGGCTATGGCTACACCTTC.

This clonotype was observed at least ten times. The DNA for the CDR3 is TGTGCCAGCAGCTTCCGCGGGCAGCCCCAGCATTTT. Translated: CASSFRGQPQHF. The chain is built from TRBV7-9 and TRBJ1-5; D ambiguous. V was trimmed by 3 bases and J by 7 bases, leaving 7 bases between them. The CDR3 contains 12 residues. Germline lookup yields CDR1 SEHNR and CDR2 FQNEAQ (reference sequence).

The chain has TRBV7-9 and TRBJ2-3; no clear D. CDR1 and CDR2 from the germline V gene are SEHNR and FQNEAQ (reference sequence). V dropped 5 bases and J dropped 4 bases, with 10 bases sitting between them. The CDR3 extends over 13 amino acids. CDR3: CASSPAPADTQYF. The CDR3 nucleotides are TGTGCCAGCAGCCCGGCACCGGCAGATACGCAGTATTTT.

This clonotype was detected only a few times. The rearrangement links TRBV24-1 to TRBJ2-1; the D is unclear. Germline V gives CDR1 KGHDR, CDR2 SFDVKD. The CDR3 contains 14 residues. The ends were cut back, 4 bases at V and 5 bases at J, with 11 bases in the middle. The CDR3 nucleotides are TGTGCCACCAGTGAGAGACTGACCAACAATGAGCAGTTCTTC. Translating it yields CATSERLTNNEQFF.

There are a few counts of this clonotype. The V call is TRBV5-8, the J call TRBJ1-2, with D unresolved. V was cut by 0 bases and J by 4 bases, with 16 bases left in between. The CDR3 contains 16 residues. Germline V gene sequence: CDR1 SGHTS, CDR2 YDEGEE. The CDR3 sequence is CASSLALTRGSYGYTF. DNA for the CDR3: TGTGCCAGCAGCTTGGCATTAACCCGGGGTAGCTATGGCTACACCTTC.